Each of the 2 T cell receptor beta chains below was sequenced from the same sample in a study of cytomegalovirus exposure and HLA in healthy donors. PCR employed 60 Vbeta and 13 Jbeta primers. Sequenced by immunoSEQ multiplex PCR; TCRdb stores in-frame clones only, minus some. The profile shows 100,000 to 150,000 clones, 75% to 85% of them singletons. Material: PBMCs. These receptors originate from a man aged 30-40 years in good health and CMV-seropositive.

The chain is built from TRBV5-4 and TRBJ2-3; D gene uncertain. CDR1 and CDR2 (germline): SGHNT, YYREEE (reference sequence). V lost 0 bases to trimming and J lost 2 bases, with 10 bases between them. CDR3 length equals 15 residues. The CDR3: CASSLGILPTDTQYF. The CDR3 nucleotides are TGTGCCAGCAGCTTGGGAATCCTACCCACAGATACGCAGTATTTT.

This chain connects TRBV29-1 to TRBJ1-1; 11 bases match TRBD1. CDR3 length: 14 residues. Germline V gene lookup returns CDR1 SQVTM and CDR2 ANQGSEA. V shed 5 bases, J shed 4 bases, and the junction held 6 bases outside the gene matches. The CDR3 here is CSVPLGTGGTEAFF. CDR3 nucleotide sequence: TGCAGCGTTCCCCTCGGGACAGGGGGCACTGAAGCTTTCTTT.